This T cell receptor beta chain was recovered during a study of blood T cell repertoires in COVID-19. About the study: Specimens from acute and convalescent COVID-19 originated in the United States, Italy and Spain.

Grouping used clinical history reported by participants in a survey and questionnaire. Authors' analysis steps: By means of reference gene primer amplification, nucleated cell counts were estimated. Clones were read by immunoSEQ multiplex PCR, and TCRdb kept only the in-frame ones, dropping some. V, J and clone size are those of that table, while D and trimming were read from the DNA. Of over 250,000 clones listed, about 89% are singletons. V was pared by 7 bases and J by 5 bases, with 7 bases of the junction left unmatched. The CDR3 extends over 12 amino acids. The V gene's germline CDR1 is SQVTM and CDR2 ANQGSEA.

The sample taken for sequencing was PBMCs or T cells enriched from blood (not recorded which). The TCR sequence derives from a woman in her twenties or thirties who had recovered from COVID-19. V gene TRBV29-1 combines with J gene TRBJ2-7, with 8 positions matching TRBD1. As DNA, the CDR3 is TGCAGCGCCAGGGACAGGTTCCACGAGCAGTACTTC. Its translation is CSARDRFHEQYF.